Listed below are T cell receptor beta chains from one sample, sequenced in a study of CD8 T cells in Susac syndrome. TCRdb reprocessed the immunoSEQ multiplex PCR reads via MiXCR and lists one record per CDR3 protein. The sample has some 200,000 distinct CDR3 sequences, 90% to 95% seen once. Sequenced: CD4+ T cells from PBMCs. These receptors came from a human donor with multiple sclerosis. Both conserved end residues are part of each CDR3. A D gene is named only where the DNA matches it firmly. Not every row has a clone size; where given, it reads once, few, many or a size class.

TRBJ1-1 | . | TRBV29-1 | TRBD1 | CSVRRDSSVTEAFF | TGCAGCGTTCGACGGGACAGCTCGGTCACTGAAGCTTTCTTT
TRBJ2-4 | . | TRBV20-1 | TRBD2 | CSAFVAGVGDIQYF | TGCAGTGCTTTCGTAGCGGGAGTGGGGGACATTCAGTACTTC
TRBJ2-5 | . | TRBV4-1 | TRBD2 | CASSQPPGLADQETQYF | TGCGCCAGCAGCCAACCTCCGGGACTAGCAGACCAAGAGACCCAGTACTTC
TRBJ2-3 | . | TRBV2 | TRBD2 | CASGSGRGTDTQYF | TGTGCCAGCGGTAGCGGGAGGGGCACAGATACGCAGTATTTT
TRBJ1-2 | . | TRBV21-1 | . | CAGPPRPLSYGYTF | TGTGCCGGACCTCCACGCCCGTTAAGTTATGGCTACACCTTC
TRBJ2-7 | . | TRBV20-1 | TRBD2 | CSAPRASGLYEQYF | TGCAGTGCTCCCCGAGCTAGCGGTCTCTACGAGCAGTACTTC
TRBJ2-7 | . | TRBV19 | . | CASSNRAYEQYF | TGTGCCAGTAGTAACAGAGCCTACGAGCAGTACTTC
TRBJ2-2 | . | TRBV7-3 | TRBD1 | CASSLRTGSNTGELFF | TGTGCCAGCAGCTTAAGGACAGGGTCTAACACCGGGGAGCTGTTTTTT
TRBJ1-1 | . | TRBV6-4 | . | CASRVTANTEAFF | TGTGCCAGCAGGGTAACAGCGAACACTGAAGCTTTCTTT
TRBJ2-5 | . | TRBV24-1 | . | CATSDRGETQYF | TGTGCCACCAGTGATCGGGGGGAGACCCAGTACTTC
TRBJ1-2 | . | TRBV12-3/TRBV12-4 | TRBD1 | CASSPRTGAHYGYTF | TGTGCCAGCAGTCCGCGGACAGGGGCCCACTATGGCTACACCTTC
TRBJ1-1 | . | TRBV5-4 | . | CASSPDSRGGEAFF | TGTGCCAGCAGCCCGGACTCACGAGGAGGTGAAGCTTTCTTT
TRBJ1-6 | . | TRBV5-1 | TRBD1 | CASSAQGSRNSPLHF | TGCGCCAGCAGCGCACAGGGGTCCCGTAATTCACCCCTCCACTTT
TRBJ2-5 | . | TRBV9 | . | CASSVVGGSKETQYF | TGTGCCAGCAGCGTAGTTGGGGGGTCTAAAGAGACCCAGTACTTC
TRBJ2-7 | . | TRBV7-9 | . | CASSLGGSSPVEQYF | TGTGCCAGCAGCTTAGGTGGTAGTAGCCCTGTGGAGCAGTACTTC
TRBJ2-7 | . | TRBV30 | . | CAWSQGGTGQYF | TGTGCCTGGAGCCAGGGTGGTACGGGGCAGTACTTC
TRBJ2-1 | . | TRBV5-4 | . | CASSLTGSYNEQFF | TGTGCCAGCAGCTTGACAGGCTCCTACAATGAGCAGTTCTTC
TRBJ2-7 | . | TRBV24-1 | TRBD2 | CATASGTRQYEQYF | TGTGCCACCGCATCGGGGACTAGACAGTACGAGCAGTACTTC
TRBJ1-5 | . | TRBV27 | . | CASRRPKGPQHF | TGTGCCAGCCGGCGACCCAAGGGGCCCCAGCATTTT
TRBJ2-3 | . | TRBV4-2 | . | CASSQDSGAKDTQYF | TGTGCCAGCAGCCAAGATTCGGGGGCAAAAGATACGCAGTATTTT
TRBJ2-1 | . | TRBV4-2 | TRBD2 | CASSQVQRGMNEQFF | TGTGCCAGCAGCCAAGTCCAGCGGGGTATGAATGAGCAGTTCTTC
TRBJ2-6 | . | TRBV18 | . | CASSGNSRSGANVLTF | TGTGCCAGCTCCGGAAACTCTCGCTCTGGGGCCAACGTCCTGACTTTC
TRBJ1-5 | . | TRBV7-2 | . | CASSQFNQPQHF | TGTGCCAGCAGCCAATTCAATCAGCCCCAGCATTTT
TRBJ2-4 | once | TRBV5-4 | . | CASSLRGIQYF | TGTGCCAGCAGCTTGCGGGGCATTCAGTACTTC
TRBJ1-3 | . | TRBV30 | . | CAWSDRGRAGNTIYF | TGTGCCTGGAGTGACCGGGGCCGTGCTGGAAACACCATATATTTT
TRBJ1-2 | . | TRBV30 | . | CAWSLGRGYTF | TGTGCCTGGAGCTTGGGACGTGGCTACACCTTC
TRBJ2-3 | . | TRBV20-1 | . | CSAPTIQASTDTQYF | TGCAGTGCCCCAACAATACAGGCGAGCACAGATACGCAGTATTTT